This entry describes one TCR beta chain. Its cognate antigen has yet to be identified. It has no much larger one-base neighbor in the sample; base qualities were not kept. Receptor amplification or capture employed RACE. The run used a NextSeq 500. During library preparation, unique molecular identifiers were attached to individual cDNA molecules so that TCRs could be counted quantitatively and reproducibly. Each blood RNA sample was used to sequence both TCR alpha and TCR beta chains. In the source study's methods: Samples had a median of 95,638 TCRs, with a range from about 23,224 to 750,000. V, J and CDR3 annotation of the TCR reads was carried out using the Decombinator software suite. To make PS versus PT1 abundance plots, every sample was subsampled to the same number of TCRs (28,000). TCRs were defined as expanded if absent before sensitization and observed at least eight times at the 2-week time point. Starting from the raw public reads, TCRdb applied fastp trimming at Q25, assembled clones with MiXCR and retained in-frame beta chains. CDR3 protein sequences are deduplicated, and each keeps its most common genes and DNA. For this entry, the V and J calls and clone size follow TCRdb and not the study's own pipeline. This sample gives more than 300,000 distinct CDR3 sequences in total; roughly 4.6% of them show up just once. The top ten clonotypes cover 2.6% of the sample.

The germline ends are 11 bases apart after V is trimmed by 1 base and J by 4 bases. Counted from cysteine to phenylalanine, this CDR3 has 15 amino acids. The retained sequence is limited to the CDR3, 45 bases, with the frame set at the first base. The germline V gene (reference sequence) sets CDR1 to LNHDA and CDR2 to SQIVND. This specimen belongs to a study of human T cells and chemical hapten exposure (dated by TCRdb to about 2021). With respect to the entire study: For sensitization, 2% DPC in acetone was applied to an approximately 2 cm by approximately 2 cm area of upper inner arm skin. Throughout the approximately 26-week study period, patients were also given weekly therapeutic DPC doses on the scalp. Patch testing was done on the upper back using Finn chambers containing 0.01% DPC, and results were scored after 6 days according to International Contact Dermatitis Research Group standards. Most of the patients in the cohort were female, and the cohort covered alopecia areata with under or over 50% scalp involvement, alopecia totalis and alopecia universalis. The libraries were sequenced as a pool, and the TCR yield per sample differed mostly because of small variations in library volumes within the pool. The study tracked peripheral blood TCR repertoire changes in vivo during primary and secondary sensitization to the hapten diphenylcyclopropenone (DPC) in alopecia patients. Blood was sampled from patients pre-sensitization (week 0) and at 2, 6 and about 24 weeks after DPC sensitization. For TCR sequencing, blood came from 25 to 35 alopecia patients at anywhere from one to four time points (pre-sensitization, 2, 6 and 24 weeks). Results and caveats for the whole study, not just this receptor: Because all patients had alopecia, a presumed autoimmune disease, the immune response of the patients might differ from that of healthy individuals. After repeated subsampling, changes were observed in the strength of the expansion versus patch-test correlation and in the threshold at which the correlation became significant. Significantly more large CDR3 similarity clusters were formed by expanded TCRs than by pre-sensitization or healthy control sets, consistent with antigen-driven responses. Patch test score was positively correlated with the number of PT1 expanded TCRs, with significance at thresholds 8, 16 and 32 but not at 4. DPC sensitization did not change how many TCRs were above 1 in 1000 frequency, and no evidence was found of alterations in global repertoire structure.

The time point tag for this specimen amounts to: pre-sensitization, week 0. Interpreted using the paper, the treatment or condition label stands for: therapeutic diphenylcyclopropenone sensitization with weekly scalp DPC. Blood at each patch-test visit was drawn before the patch test was applied. Patients were eligible if aged 18 to 70, diagnosed with alopecia and judged suitable for DPC therapy, and pregnant patients were excluded. Unfractionated whole blood was collected in Tempus Blood RNA tubes, and total RNA was extracted from that blood. The rearranged segments are TRBV19 and TRBJ2-1; the D region possibly corresponds to TRBD2 (5 bases align). This TCR was sampled from a woman in her 50s with alopecia areata. Some clones in this sample may be carry-over from other donors' samples. Material: whole blood, obtained in connection with sensitization to the hapten diphenylcyclopropenone (DPC). CDR3 reads: CASSIGGSGYNEQFF. The bases are TGTGCCAGTAGTATAGGGGGATCGGGATACAATGAGCAGTTCTTC.